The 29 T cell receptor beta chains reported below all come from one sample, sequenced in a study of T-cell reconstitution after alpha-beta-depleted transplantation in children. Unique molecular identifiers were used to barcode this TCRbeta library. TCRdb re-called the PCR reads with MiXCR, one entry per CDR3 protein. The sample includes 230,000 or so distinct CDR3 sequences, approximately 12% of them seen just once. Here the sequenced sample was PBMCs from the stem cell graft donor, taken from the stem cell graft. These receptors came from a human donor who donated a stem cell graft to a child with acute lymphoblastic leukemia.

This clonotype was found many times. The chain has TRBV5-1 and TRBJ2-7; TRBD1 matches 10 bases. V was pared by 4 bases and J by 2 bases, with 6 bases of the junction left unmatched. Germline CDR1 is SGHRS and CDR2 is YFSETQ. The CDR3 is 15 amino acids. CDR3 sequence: CASSPRQGATYEQYF. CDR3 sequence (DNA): TGCGCCAGCAGCCCGCGACAGGGGGCCACCTACGAGCAGTACTTC.

CDR3 in amino acids: CASSFSGAAGANVLTF. The CDR3 coding sequence is TGTGCCAGCAGTTTCTCGGGGGCGGCTGGGGCCAACGTCCTGACTTTC. The chain couples TRBV12-3 or TRBV12-4 to TRBJ2-6; the D call may be TRBD1 or TRBD2 (6 bases each). Trimming pared 3 bases from V and 2 bases from J, leaving 11 bases between. The CDR3 loop spans 16 amino acids.

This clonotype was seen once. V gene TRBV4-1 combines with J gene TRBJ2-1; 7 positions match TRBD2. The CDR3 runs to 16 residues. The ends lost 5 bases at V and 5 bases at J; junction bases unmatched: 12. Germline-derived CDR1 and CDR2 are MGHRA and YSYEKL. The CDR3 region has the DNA TGCGCCAGCAGCGTCCCCAGAGCGGGGTGCAACAATGAGCAGTTCTTC. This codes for CASSVPRAGCNNEQFF.

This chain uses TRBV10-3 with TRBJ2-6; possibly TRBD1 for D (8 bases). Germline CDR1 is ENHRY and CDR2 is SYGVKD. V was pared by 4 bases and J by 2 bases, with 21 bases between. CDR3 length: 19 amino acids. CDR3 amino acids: CAISVQRTGGGAGANVLTF. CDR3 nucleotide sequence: TGTGCCATCAGTGTTCAAAGAACAGGGGGGGGGGCTGGGGCCAACGTCCTGACTTTC.

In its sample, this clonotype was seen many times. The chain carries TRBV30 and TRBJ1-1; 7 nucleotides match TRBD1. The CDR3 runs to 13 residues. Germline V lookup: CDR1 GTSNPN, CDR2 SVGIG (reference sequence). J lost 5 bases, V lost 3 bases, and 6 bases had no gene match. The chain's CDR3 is CAWRQDRVTEAFF. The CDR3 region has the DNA TGTGCCTGGAGACAAGACAGGGTGACTGAAGCTTTCTTT. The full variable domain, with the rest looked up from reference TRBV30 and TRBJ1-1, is SQTIHQWPATLVQPVGSPLSLECTVEGTSNPNLYWYRQAAGRGLQLLFYSVGIGQISSEVPQNLSASRPQDRQFILSSKKLLLSDSGFYLCAWRQDRVTEAFFGQGTRLTVV.

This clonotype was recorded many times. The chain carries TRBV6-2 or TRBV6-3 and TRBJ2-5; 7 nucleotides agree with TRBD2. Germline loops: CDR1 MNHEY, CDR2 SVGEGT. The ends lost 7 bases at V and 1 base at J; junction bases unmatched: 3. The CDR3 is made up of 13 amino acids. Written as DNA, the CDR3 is TGTGCCAGCATTGGGAGGGTCCAAGAGACCCAGTACTTC. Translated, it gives CASIGRVQETQYF.

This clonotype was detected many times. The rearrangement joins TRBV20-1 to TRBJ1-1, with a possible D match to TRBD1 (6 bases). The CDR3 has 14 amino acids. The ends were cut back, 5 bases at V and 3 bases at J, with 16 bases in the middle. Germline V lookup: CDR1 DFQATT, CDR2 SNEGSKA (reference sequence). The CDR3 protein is CSAPGGGRYTEAFF. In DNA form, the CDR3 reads TGCAGTGCTCCGGGCGGGGGCAGATACACTGAAGCTTTCTTT.

The CDR3, as DNA: TGTGCCAGCAGCTTGGATGGGGGGAGCCGGTACAATGAGCAGTTCTTC. It specifies CASSLDGGSRYNEQFF. The chain recombines TRBV5-4 with TRBJ2-1; TRBD2 might be the D (6 bases). V shed 0 bases and J shed 4 bases, with 14 bases lying between them. The V gene's germline CDR1 is SGHNT and CDR2 YYREEE (reference sequence). The CDR3 covers 16 residues.

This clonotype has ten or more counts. Written as DNA, the CDR3 is TGTGCCAGCAGTTTAGGGCAGGGTGGCGTAAGAGAGACCCAGTACTTC. This encodes CASSLGQGGVRETQYF. The V gene is TRBV12-3 or TRBV12-4, the J gene TRBJ2-5; a possible D gene is TRBD1 (5 bases). V was pared by 1 base and J by 4 bases, with 16 bases between. The CDR3 runs to 16 residues.

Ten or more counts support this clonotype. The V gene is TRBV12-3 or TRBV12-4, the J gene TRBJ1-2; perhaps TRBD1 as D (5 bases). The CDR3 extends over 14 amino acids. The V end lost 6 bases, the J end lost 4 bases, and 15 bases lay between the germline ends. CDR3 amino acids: CASRATGRLYGYTF. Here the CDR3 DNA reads TGTGCCAGCAGGGCGACGGGACGGCTCTATGGCTACACCTTC.

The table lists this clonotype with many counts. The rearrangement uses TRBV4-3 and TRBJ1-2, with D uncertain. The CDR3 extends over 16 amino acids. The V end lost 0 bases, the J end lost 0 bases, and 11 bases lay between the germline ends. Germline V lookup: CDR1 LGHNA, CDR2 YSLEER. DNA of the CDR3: TGCGCCAGCAGCCAAGATGGTCGCGGAGCTAACTATGGCTACACCTTC. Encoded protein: CASSQDGRGANYGYTF.

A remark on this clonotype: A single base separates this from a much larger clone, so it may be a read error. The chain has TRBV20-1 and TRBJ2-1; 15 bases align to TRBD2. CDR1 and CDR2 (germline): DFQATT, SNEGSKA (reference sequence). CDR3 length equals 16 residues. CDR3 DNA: TGCTGTGCTGGGACTAGCGGGGGGCCGGGTAGGAATGAGCAGTTCTTC. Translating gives CCAGTSGGPGRNEQFF.

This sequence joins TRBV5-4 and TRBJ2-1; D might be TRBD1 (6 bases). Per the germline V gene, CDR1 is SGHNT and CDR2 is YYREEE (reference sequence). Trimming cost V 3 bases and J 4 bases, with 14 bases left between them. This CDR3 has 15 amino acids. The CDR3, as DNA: TGTGCCAGCAGCTCCCCGAAAAGGGGGTACAATGAGCAGTTCTTC. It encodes CASSSPKRGYNEQFF.

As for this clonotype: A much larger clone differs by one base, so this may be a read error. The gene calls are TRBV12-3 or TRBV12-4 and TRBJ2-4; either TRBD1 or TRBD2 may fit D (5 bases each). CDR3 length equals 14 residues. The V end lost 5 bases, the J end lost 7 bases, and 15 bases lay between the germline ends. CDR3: CASSPRDGGNIQYF. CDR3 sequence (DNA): TGTGCCAGCAGTCCCCGGGACGGTGGGAACATTCAGTACTTC.

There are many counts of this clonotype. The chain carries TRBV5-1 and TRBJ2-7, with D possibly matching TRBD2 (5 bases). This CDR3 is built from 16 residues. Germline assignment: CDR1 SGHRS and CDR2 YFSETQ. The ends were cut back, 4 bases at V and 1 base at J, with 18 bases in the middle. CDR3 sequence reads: CASSPDEAGHSYEQYF. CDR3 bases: TGCGCCAGCAGCCCGGACGAGGCGGGTCATTCCTACGAGCAGTACTTC. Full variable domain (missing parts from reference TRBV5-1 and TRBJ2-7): KAGVTQTPRYLIKTRGQQVTLSCSPISGHRSVSWYQQTPGQGLQFLFEYFSETQRNKGNFPGRFSGRQFSNSRSEMNVSTLELGDSALYLCASSPDEAGHSYEQYFGPGTRLTVT.

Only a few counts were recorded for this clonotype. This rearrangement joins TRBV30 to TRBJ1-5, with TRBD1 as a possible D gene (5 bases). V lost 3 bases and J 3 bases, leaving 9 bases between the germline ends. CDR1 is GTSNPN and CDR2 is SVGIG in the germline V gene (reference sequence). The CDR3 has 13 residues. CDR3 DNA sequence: TGTGCCTGGAGCGCGGGGGTCAATCAGCCCCAGCATTTT. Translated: CAWSAGVNQPQHF.

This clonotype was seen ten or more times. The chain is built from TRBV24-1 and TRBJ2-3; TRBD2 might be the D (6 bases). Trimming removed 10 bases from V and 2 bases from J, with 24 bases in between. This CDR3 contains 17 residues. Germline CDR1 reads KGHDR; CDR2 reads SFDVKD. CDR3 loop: CATATSRAYKNTDTQYF. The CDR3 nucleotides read TGTGCCACTGCTACTAGCAGGGCATACAAGAACACAGATACGCAGTATTTT.

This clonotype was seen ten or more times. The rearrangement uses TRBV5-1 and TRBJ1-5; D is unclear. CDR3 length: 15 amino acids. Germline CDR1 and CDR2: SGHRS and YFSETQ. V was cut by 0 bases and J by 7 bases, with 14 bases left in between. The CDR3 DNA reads TGCGCCAGCAGCTTGGCTTCGGGGAAAGGACAGCCCCAGCATTTT. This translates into CASSLASGKGQPQHF.

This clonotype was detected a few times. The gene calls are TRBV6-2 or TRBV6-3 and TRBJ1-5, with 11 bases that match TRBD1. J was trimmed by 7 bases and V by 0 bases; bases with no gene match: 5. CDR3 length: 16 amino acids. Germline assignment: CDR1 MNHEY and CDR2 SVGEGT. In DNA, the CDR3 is TGTGCCAGCAGTTACTCTGGACAGGGGGCCCACCAGCCCCAGCATTTT. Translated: CASSYSGQGAHQPQHF.

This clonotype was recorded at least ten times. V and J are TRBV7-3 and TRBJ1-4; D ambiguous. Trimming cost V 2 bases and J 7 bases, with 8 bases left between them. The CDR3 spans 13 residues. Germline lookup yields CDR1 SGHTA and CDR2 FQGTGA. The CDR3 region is CASSLFAGEKLFF. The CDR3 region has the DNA TGTGCCAGCAGCTTATTTGCGGGTGAAAAACTGTTTTTT.

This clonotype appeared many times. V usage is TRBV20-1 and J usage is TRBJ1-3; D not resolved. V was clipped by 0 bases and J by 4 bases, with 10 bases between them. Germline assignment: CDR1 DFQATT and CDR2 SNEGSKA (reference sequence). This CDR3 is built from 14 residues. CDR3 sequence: CSAREFGLGNTIYF. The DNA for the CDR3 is TGCAGTGCTAGAGAGTTTGGGCTCGGAAACACCATATATTTT.

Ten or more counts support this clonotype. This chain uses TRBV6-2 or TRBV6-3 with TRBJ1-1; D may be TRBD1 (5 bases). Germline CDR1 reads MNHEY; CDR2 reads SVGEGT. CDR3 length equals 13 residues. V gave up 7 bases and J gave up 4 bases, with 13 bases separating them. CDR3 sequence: CASIRGSGTEAFF. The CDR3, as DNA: TGTGCCAGCATTAGGGGTTCGGGCACTGAAGCTTTCTTT.

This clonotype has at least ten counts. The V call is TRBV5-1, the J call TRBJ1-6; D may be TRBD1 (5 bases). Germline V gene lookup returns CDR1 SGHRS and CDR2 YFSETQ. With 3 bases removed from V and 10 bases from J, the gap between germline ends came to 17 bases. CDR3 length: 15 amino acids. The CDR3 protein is CASSWDGQGGSPLHF. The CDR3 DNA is TGCGCCAGCAGCTGGGACGGCCAGGGTGGGTCACCCCTCCACTTT.

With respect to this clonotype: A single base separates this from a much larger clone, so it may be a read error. The CDR3 sequence is CASSRAGLVGNDQYF. CDR3 DNA: TGTGCCAGCAGCCGGGCTGGACTAGTGGGGAACGACCAGTACTTC. The J gene is TRBJ2-7, the V gene TRBV7-9; 7 nucleotides match TRBD2. The CDR3 covers 15 residues. CDR1 and CDR2 (germline): SEHNR, FQNEAQ (reference sequence). Full variable domain (outside the CDR3, taken from reference TRBV7-9 and TRBJ2-7): DTGVSQNPRHKITKRGQNVTFRCDPISEHNRLYWYRQTLGQGPEFLTYFQNEAQLEKSRLLSDRFSAERPKGSFSTLEIQRTEQGDSAMYLCASSRAGLVGNDQYFGPGTRLTVT.

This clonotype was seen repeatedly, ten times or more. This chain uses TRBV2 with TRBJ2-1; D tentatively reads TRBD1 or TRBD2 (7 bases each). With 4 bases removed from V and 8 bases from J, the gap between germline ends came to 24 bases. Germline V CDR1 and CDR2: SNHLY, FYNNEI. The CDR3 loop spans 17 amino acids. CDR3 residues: CASSGRGGGGRGDEQFF. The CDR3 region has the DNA TGTGCCAGCAGTGGAAGAGGGGGAGGGGGCCGTGGTGATGAGCAGTTCTTC.

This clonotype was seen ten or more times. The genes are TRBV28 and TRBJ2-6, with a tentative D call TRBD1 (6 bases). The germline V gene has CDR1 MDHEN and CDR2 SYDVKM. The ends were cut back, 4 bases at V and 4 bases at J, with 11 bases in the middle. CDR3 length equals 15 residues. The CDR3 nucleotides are TGTGCCAGCAGTTCGGCAGGGGCCGGGGCCAACGTCCTGACTTTC. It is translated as CASSSAGAGANVLTF.

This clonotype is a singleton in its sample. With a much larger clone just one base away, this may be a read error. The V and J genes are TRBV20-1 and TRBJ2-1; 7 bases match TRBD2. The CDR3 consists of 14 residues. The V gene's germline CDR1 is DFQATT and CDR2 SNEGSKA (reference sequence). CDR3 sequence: CSARASGAYSEQFF. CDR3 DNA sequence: TGCAGTGCTAGAGCTAGCGGAGCATACAGTGAGCAGTTCTTC.

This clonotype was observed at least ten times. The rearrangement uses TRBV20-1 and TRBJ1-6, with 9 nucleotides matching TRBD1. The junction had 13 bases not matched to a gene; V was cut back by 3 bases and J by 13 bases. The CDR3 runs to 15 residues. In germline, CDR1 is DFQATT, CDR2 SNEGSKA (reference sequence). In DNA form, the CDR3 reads TGCAGTGCTAGGGCTACAGGGGGCGCATGGTCCCCCCTCCACTTT. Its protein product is CSARATGGAWSPLHF.

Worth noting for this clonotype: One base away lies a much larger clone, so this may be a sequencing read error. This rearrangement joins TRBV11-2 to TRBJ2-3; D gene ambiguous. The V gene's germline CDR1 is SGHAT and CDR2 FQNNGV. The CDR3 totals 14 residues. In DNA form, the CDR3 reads TGTGCCAGCAGCTTTCCAAGGAGCACAGATATGCAGTATTTT. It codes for CASSFPRSTDMQYF.